The sequence of this T cell receptor beta chain was determined in a study of T cell repertoires in cytomegalovirus infection. Study context: Public signatures in TCR beta pointed to CMV infection and matching HLA type. Study results and caveats: The study found HLA-C-restricted CMV-specific TCR beta clonotypes dominating the ex vivo response. Based on cumulative public TCR beta family frequency, carriers of CMV plus the relevant HLA were identified.

CDR3 length: 13 amino acids. From germline, CDR1 is SEHNR and CDR2 FQNEAQ (reference sequence). Deletions cut 7 bases from V and 1 base from J, with 10 bases between. TCRdb called the reads again in MiXCR, with one record for every CDR3 protein. This sample has 150,000 to 200,000 distinct CDR3 sequences, with 14% found just once. This clonotype occurred many times. What it binds is unknown. The sequenced material came from PBMCs. The sequence came from a human donor in good health (CMV status not recorded). Some clones in this sample may be carry-over from other donors' samples. V usage is TRBV7-9 and J usage is TRBJ1-1; no firm D call. The CDR3 region has the DNA TGTGCCAGCAACCTAAAGGGGAACACTGAAGCTTTCTTT. This sequence encodes CASNLKGNTEAFF. Filled out from reference TRBV7-9 and TRBJ1-1, the complete variable domain reads DTGVSQNPRHKITKRGQNVTFRCDPISEHNRLYWYRQTLGQGPEFLTYFQNEAQLEKSRLLSDRFSAERPKGSFSTLEIQRTEQGDSAMYLCASNLKGNTEAFFGQGTRLTVV.